Given below is one T cell receptor beta chain in context. This specimen comes from a study of shared clonotypes between healthy human individuals. Libraries were prepared by immunoSEQ multiplex PCR; TCRdb keeps only in-frame clonotypes and omits some of them. Among fewer than 200,000 clones listed, approximately 61% were seen once. The CDR3 length is 12 residues. The germline V gene has CDR1 SQVTM and CDR2 ANQGSEA. With 6 bases removed from V and 1 base from J, the gap between germline ends came to 10 bases. The rearrangement links TRBV29-1 to TRBJ2-7; D unresolved. The sequencing input was memory CD4+ T cells sorted from blood. Subset meaning: CD45RA-negative fraction. This clonotype was obtained from a man under 40 in good health. This CDR3 is CSVSVGSYEQYF. DNA of the CDR3: TGCAGCGTCTCAGTGGGGTCCTACGAGCAGTACTTC.